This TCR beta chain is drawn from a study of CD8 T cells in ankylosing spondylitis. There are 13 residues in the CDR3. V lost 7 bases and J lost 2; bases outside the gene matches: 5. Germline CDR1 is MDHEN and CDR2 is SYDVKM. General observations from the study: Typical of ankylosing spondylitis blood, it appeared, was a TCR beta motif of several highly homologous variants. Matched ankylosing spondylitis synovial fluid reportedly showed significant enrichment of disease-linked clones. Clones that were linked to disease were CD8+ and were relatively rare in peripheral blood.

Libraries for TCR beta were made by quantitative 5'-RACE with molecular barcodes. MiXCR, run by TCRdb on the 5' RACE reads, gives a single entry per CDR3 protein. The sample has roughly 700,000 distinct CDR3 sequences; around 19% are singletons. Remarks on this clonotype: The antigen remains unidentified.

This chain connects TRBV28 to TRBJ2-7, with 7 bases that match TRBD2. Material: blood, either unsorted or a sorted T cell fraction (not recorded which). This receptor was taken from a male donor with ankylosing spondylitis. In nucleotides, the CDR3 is TGTGCCAGCACCGTCGGGGGGACCTACGAGCAGTACTTC. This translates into CASTVGGTYEQYF.